The clone carrying this T cell receptor beta chain came up many times. This specimen comes from a study of T cells after yellow fever vaccination. Overall study: Fractions of limited cellularity were prepared by means of SMART-Seq v4 Ultra Low Input.

Generation of TCR cDNA used 5'RACE template switching (which added a universal primer site and UMIs). TCRdb re-derived calls from the 5' RACE reads in MiXCR, one entry per CDR3 protein. Here the sample spans 300,000 to 400,000 distinct CDR3 sequences, approximately 12% being singletons. This receptor was obtained from a man aged 18-30 years who received the YFV17D yellow fever vaccine. Source: CD4+ T cells sorted from PBMCs, taken 15 days after the yellow fever booster vaccination.

The CDR3, as DNA: TGTGCCAGCAGTCGACAAACCCTCGGTTCACCCCTCCACTTT. Its translation is CASSRQTLGSPLHF. The chain carries TRBV3-1 and TRBJ1-6; unclear D gene. The V and J ends lost 6 bases and 9 bases respectively, with 15 bases between them. The germline gives CDR1 LGHDT, CDR2 YNNKEL (reference sequence). The CDR3 is 14 amino acids.